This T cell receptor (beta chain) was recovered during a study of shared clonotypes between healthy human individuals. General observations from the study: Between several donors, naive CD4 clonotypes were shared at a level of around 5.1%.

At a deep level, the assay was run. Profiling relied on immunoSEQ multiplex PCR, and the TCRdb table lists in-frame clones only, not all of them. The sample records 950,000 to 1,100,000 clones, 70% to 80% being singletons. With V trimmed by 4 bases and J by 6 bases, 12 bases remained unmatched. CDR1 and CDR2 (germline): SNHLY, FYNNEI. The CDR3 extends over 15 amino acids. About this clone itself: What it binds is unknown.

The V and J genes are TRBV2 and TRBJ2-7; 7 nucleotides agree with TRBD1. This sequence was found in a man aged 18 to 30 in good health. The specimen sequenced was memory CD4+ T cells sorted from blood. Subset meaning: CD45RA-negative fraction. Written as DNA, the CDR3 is TGTGCCAGCAGTGGGAACACAGGGGCACGTGGCGAGCAGTACTTC. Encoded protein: CASSGNTGARGEQYF.